A selection of T cell receptor beta chains follows, all from one sample in a study of T-cell memory formation after mild COVID-19. TCRdb recomputed calls from the 5' RACE reads with MiXCR, one row per CDR3 protein. The repertoire has some 600,000 distinct CDR3 sequences, approximately 15% of them found once; the top ten carry approximately 8.1%. Sequenced sample: PBMCs or a T cell subset sorted from them (not recorded which). The receptors were gathered from an adult woman who had mild COVID-19 (a few samples of this study predate the infection). Cell type and time point are not known. Both conserved end residues are part of each CDR3. The order of the fields is CDR3 length, V gene, J gene, D gene, clone size, CDR3 protein, CDR3 DNA. The D gene is left open where the match is weak. Clone size is not always given. Where it is, it says once, few, many or a class for expanded clones.

len: 16
v_gene: TRBV5-1
j_gene: TRBJ2-1
d_gene: TRBD2
abundance: few
CDR3aa: CASRPSGLAGVNEQFF
CDR3nt: TGCGCCAGCAGACCATCCGGACTAGCGGGAGTCAATGAGCAGTTCTTC

len: 14
v_gene: TRBV6-2/TRBV6-3
j_gene: TRBJ2-7
d_gene: .
abundance: .
CDR3aa: CASSYKGDSYEQYF
CDR3nt: TGTGCCAGCAGTTATAAGGGGGACTCCTACGAGCAGTACTTC

len: 14
v_gene: TRBV5-1
j_gene: TRBJ2-2
d_gene: TRBD2
abundance: .
CDR3aa: CASSWGTSPGELFF
CDR3nt: TGCGCCAGCAGCTGGGGGACTAGCCCCGGGGAGCTGTTTTTT

len: 14
v_gene: TRBV9
j_gene: TRBJ2-5
d_gene: TRBD2
abundance: .
CDR3aa: CASSASGVQETQYF
CDR3nt: TGTGCCAGCAGCGCTAGCGGGGTCCAAGAGACCCAGTACTTC

len: 14
v_gene: TRBV9
j_gene: TRBJ2-7
d_gene: .
abundance: few
CDR3aa: CASSVDHGPYEQYF
CDR3nt: TGTGCCAGCAGCGTGGACCATGGACCCTACGAGCAGTACTTC

len: 14
v_gene: TRBV5-6
j_gene: TRBJ1-5
d_gene: .
abundance: few
CDR3aa: CASSSRADWRPQHF
CDR3nt: TGTGCCAGCAGCTCCCGGGCCGACTGGCGGCCCCAGCATTTT

len: 13
v_gene: TRBV9
j_gene: TRBJ1-2
d_gene: .
abundance: .
CDR3aa: CASSAGSGYGYTF
CDR3nt: TGTGCCAGCAGCGCGGGGTCAGGCTATGGCTACACCTTC

len: 14
v_gene: TRBV11-2
j_gene: TRBJ2-2
d_gene: .
abundance: .
CDR3aa: CASSLWQNTGELFF
CDR3nt: TGTGCCAGCAGCTTATGGCAGAACACCGGGGAGCTGTTTTTT

len: 15
v_gene: TRBV20-1
j_gene: TRBJ2-7
d_gene: TRBD2
abundance: .
CDR3aa: CSARDRTSGIYEQYF
CDR3nt: TGCAGTGCTAGAGACCGGACTAGCGGTATCTACGAGCAGTACTTC

len: 13
v_gene: TRBV24-1
j_gene: TRBJ2-3
d_gene: TRBD1
abundance: .
CDR3aa: CATSDHGQGPRHF
CDR3nt: TGTGCCACCAGTGACCACGGACAGGGGCCTAGGCATTTT

len: 14
v_gene: TRBV6-5
j_gene: TRBJ2-6
d_gene: .
abundance: few
CDR3aa: CASKRSGGANVLTF
CDR3nt: TGTGCCAGCAAAAGGTCCGGAGGGGCCAACGTCCTGACTTTC

len: 17
v_gene: TRBV19
j_gene: TRBJ2-1
d_gene: TRBD2
abundance: .
CDR3aa: CASSTRERLAGGNEQFF
CDR3nt: TGTGCCAGTAGTACCCGGGAGAGGCTAGCGGGAGGGAATGAGCAGTTCTTC

len: 14
v_gene: TRBV6-2/TRBV6-3
j_gene: TRBJ2-7
d_gene: TRBD2
abundance: few
CDR3aa: CASNIAGGIYEQYF
CDR3nt: TGTGCCAGCAATATAGCGGGAGGAATCTACGAGCAGTACTTC

len: 15
v_gene: TRBV5-6
j_gene: TRBJ2-1
d_gene: TRBD1
abundance: few
CDR3aa: CASSLVQGAGNEQFF
CDR3nt: TGTGCCAGCAGCTTGGTCCAGGGGGCCGGGAATGAGCAGTTCTTC

len: 16
v_gene: TRBV4-2
j_gene: TRBJ2-7
d_gene: .
abundance: .
CDR3aa: CASSQGMGAEFYEQYF
CDR3nt: TGTGCCAGCAGCCAAGGAATGGGCGCGGAATTCTACGAGCAGTACTTC

len: 16
v_gene: TRBV6-4
j_gene: TRBJ2-3
d_gene: TRBD2
abundance: few
CDR3aa: CASSETAGAQTDTQYF
CDR3nt: TGTGCCAGCAGTGAAACGGCGGGAGCTCAAACAGATACGCAGTATTTT

len: 16
v_gene: TRBV5-4
j_gene: TRBJ2-5
d_gene: TRBD1
abundance: few
CDR3aa: CASSSYGQGGVETQYF
CDR3nt: TGTGCCAGCAGCTCCTATGGACAGGGGGGCGTTGAGACCCAGTACTTC

len: 14
v_gene: TRBV21-1
j_gene: TRBJ1-1
d_gene: .
abundance: few
CDR3aa: CASSKVRTVTEAFF
CDR3nt: TGTGCCAGCAGCAAGGTGAGGACGGTCACTGAAGCTTTCTTT

len: 16
v_gene: TRBV21-1
j_gene: TRBJ2-7
d_gene: .
abundance: few
CDR3aa: CASSNLQGGSSYEQYF
CDR3nt: TGTGCCAGCAGCAACCTACAGGGGGGCAGTAGCTACGAGCAGTACTTC

len: 15
v_gene: TRBV9
j_gene: TRBJ2-3
d_gene: .
abundance: many
CDR3aa: CASSVGTLSTDTQYF
CDR3nt: TGTGCCAGCAGCGTTGGGACCCTTAGCACAGATACGCAGTATTTT

len: 14
v_gene: TRBV12-3/TRBV12-4
j_gene: TRBJ2-1
d_gene: TRBD2
abundance: few
CDR3aa: CASSFSQRESKQFF
CDR3nt: TGTGCCAGCAGTTTCTCCCAGCGGGAGTCGAAGCAGTTCTTC

len: 13
v_gene: TRBV14
j_gene: TRBJ1-2
d_gene: .
abundance: .
CDR3aa: CASSPRMDGSYTF
CDR3nt: TGTGCCAGCAGCCCGCGGATGGACGGTAGCTACACCTTC

len: 13
v_gene: TRBV10-3
j_gene: TRBJ2-4
d_gene: TRBD1
abundance: .
CDR3aa: CAISESGQGSQYF
CDR3nt: TGTGCCATCAGTGAGTCGGGACAGGGGAGCCAGTACTTC

len: 15
v_gene: TRBV10-2
j_gene: TRBJ2-7
d_gene: TRBD2
abundance: few
CDR3aa: CASSDGLAGPYEQYF
CDR3nt: TGCGCCAGCAGTGACGGACTAGCGGGACCCTACGAGCAGTACTTC

len: 14
v_gene: TRBV7-2
j_gene: TRBJ1-6
d_gene: TRBD1
abundance: .
CDR3aa: CASSFGRGYSPLHF
CDR3nt: TGTGCCAGCAGCTTTGGCAGGGGGTATTCACCCCTCCACTTT

len: 16
v_gene: TRBV10-3
j_gene: TRBJ1-2
d_gene: .
abundance: once
CDR3aa: CAIRPGQAISNYGYTF
CDR3nt: TGTGCCATCAGGCCGGGACAAGCCATCTCTAACTATGGCTACACCTTC

len: 14
v_gene: TRBV5-6
j_gene: TRBJ2-5
d_gene: .
abundance: .
CDR3aa: CASSFRETQETQYF
CDR3nt: TGTGCCAGCAGCTTTCGAGAAACTCAAGAGACCCAGTACTTC

len: 12
v_gene: TRBV30
j_gene: TRBJ2-5
d_gene: .
abundance: .
CDR3aa: CAWRHPGETQYF
CDR3nt: TGTGCCTGGAGGCATCCGGGGGAGACCCAGTACTTC

len: 13
v_gene: TRBV7-6
j_gene: TRBJ2-5
d_gene: .
abundance: many
CDR3aa: CASSPGLRETQYF
CDR3nt: TGTGCCAGCAGCCCGGGACTGAGAGAGACCCAGTACTTC

len: 16
v_gene: TRBV4-1
j_gene: TRBJ1-5
d_gene: TRBD1
abundance: .
CDR3aa: CASSQIFGTGNQPQHF
CDR3nt: TGCGCCAGCAGCCAAATCTTCGGGACAGGCAATCAGCCCCAGCATTTT